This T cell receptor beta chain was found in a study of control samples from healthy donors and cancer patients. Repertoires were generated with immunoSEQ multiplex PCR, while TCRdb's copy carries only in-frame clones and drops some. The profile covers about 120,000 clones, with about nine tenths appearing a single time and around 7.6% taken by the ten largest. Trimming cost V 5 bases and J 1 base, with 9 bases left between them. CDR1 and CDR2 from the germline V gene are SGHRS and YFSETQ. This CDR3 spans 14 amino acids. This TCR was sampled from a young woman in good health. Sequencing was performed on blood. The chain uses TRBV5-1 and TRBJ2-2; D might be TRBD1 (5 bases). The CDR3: CASRFQGNTGELFF. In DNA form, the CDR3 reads TGCGCCAGCAGGTTCCAGGGGAACACCGGGGAGCTGTTTTTT.